This T cell receptor (beta chain) originates from a study of T cell changes during pregnancy in multiple sclerosis (dated by TCRdb to between 2018 and 2020). Study-wide context: The study examined how the T cell repertoire changed over the course of pregnancy in women with multiple sclerosis.

The library was produced with the immunoSEQ multiplex PCR assay. In its TCRdb copy, this immuneACCESS table keeps in-frame sequences only and misses some clones. Where compared with another copy, unresolved V genes explain less than half of these, and the others have no known cause. This sample holds approximately 100,000 clones; about nine tenths were observed only once. Of the sample, roughly 1.5% is held by the ten largest clones. CDR1 and CDR2 are read off the germline V gene as KGHSH and LQKENI. The CDR3 covers 16 residues, taking in both the cysteine and the phenylalanine. The DNA shown is the 48-base CDR3, in frame from base 1. Clipping removes 3 bases from V and 3 bases from J, with 10 as the unmatched junction base count. Worth noting for this clone: What this receptor recognizes is not known. One base away there is no much larger clone; base qualities are not given.

The V and J genes are TRBV18 and TRBJ2-7, and 8 bases in between align with TRBD1. This clonotype was sampled from a female donor with multiple sclerosis, enrolled in a pregnancy study. Source: peripheral blood, taken after pregnancy. The DNA sequence is as follows: TGTGCCAGCTCACCGGGTCCGGGACAGGACATCTACGAGCAGTACTTC. This codes for CASSPGPGQDIYEQYF.